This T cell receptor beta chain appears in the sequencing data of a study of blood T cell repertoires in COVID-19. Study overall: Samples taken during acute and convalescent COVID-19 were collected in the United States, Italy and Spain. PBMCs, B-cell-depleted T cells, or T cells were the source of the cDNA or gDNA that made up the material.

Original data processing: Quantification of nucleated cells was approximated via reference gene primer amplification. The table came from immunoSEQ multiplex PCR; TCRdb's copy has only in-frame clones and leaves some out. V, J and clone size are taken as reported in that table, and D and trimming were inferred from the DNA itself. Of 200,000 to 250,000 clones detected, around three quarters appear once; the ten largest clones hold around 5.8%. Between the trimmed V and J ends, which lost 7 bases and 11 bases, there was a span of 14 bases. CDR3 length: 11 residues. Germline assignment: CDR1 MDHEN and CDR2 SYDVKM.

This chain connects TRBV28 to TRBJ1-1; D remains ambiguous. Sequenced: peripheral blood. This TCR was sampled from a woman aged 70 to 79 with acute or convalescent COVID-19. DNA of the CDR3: TGTGCCAGCACCTATGCGGGGTGGGCTTTCTTT. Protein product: CASTYAGWAFF.